Below are 31 T cell receptor beta chains sequenced from a single sample in a study of Ad26.COV2.S vaccination and SARS-CoV-2 variants. Treatment denoted: some 20 received Ad26.COV2.S at low or high dose, single or two shots; roughly five received placebo; per-sample allocation not given. Samples analyzed were those drawn on day 63 after the first vaccine or placebo injection. Data came from immunoSEQ multiplex PCR; TCRdb stores just in-frame clones and leaves some out. The sample lists about 400,000 clones; about 88% were seen once. This specimen was peripheral blood, taken in a trial of Ad26.COV2.S vaccine versus placebo. The receptors were gathered from a person aged 18-65 years who received the Ad26.COV2.S COVID-19 vaccine or a placebo.

This chain connects TRBV28 to TRBJ2-5; 8 bases are a match to TRBD1. CDR1 MDHEN and CDR2 SYDVKM come from the germline V gene. Unmatched junction bases numbered 5, after V lost 2 bases and J lost 9 bases. The CDR3 length is 13 residues. CDR3 nucleotide sequence: TGTGCCAGCAGTTTACAGGGGGCCGGGGCCCAGTACTTC. Translated, it gives CASSLQGAGAQYF.

The J gene is TRBJ2-2, the V gene TRBV11-3, with TRBD1 identical over 7 bases. In germline, CDR1 is SGHNT, CDR2 YENEEA. With V trimmed by 3 bases and J by 6 bases, 4 bases remained unmatched. The length of the CDR3 is 14 residues. For the CDR3, the DNA is TGTGCCAGCAGCTTTAAGACAGGGTCCGGGGAGCTGTTTTTT. It is translated as CASSFKTGSGELFF.

The rearrangement links TRBV10-3 to TRBJ2-7; D is unresolved. CDR1 and CDR2 (germline): ENHRY, SYGVKD. The CDR3 contains 13 residues. Trimming took off 0 bases at V and 6 bases at J, with 9 bases between the two ends. The CDR3 here is CAISESVAVEQYF. The CDR3 DNA reads as TGTGCCATCAGTGAGTCTGTAGCAGTCGAGCAGTACTTC.

V is TRBV5-8 and J is TRBJ2-7; 7 bases are a match to TRBD1. The CDR3 extends over 15 amino acids. Germline lookup yields CDR1 SGHTS and CDR2 YDEGEE. V shed 3 bases, J shed 5 bases, and the junction held 11 bases outside the gene matches. CDR3 in amino acids: CASSSGTVRLNEQYF. The CDR3 DNA reads as TGTGCCAGCAGCTCGGGGACAGTCCGCTTGAACGAGCAGTACTTC.

This clone was seen more than once but under ten times. V and J are TRBV4-2 and TRBJ2-4, with unresolved D. CDR1 LGHNA and CDR2 YNFKEQ come from the germline V gene. V lost 0 bases, J lost 2 bases, and 5 bases lay in between. The CDR3 contains 14 residues. CDR3 protein: CASSQEDPKNIQYF. The CDR3 nucleotides are TGTGCCAGCAGCCAAGAGGACCCCAAAAACATTCAGTACTTC.

The chain links TRBV19 to TRBJ2-2; the D gene could be TRBD1 or TRBD2 (6 bases each). This CDR3 comprises 16 residues. V gave up 5 bases and J gave up 4 bases, with 17 bases separating them. In germline, CDR1 is LNHDA, CDR2 SQIVND (reference sequence). The CDR3: CASSLMGGWGTGELFF. The CDR3 DNA follows: TGTGCCAGTAGTCTAATGGGGGGCTGGGGCACCGGGGAGCTGTTTTTT.

The CDR3 region is CASSLPGQGSGYTF. The CDR3 DNA reads as TGTGCCAGCAGTTTACCGGGACAGGGCTCTGGCTACACCTTC. This sequence joins TRBV25-1 and TRBJ1-2; 9 bases match TRBD1. The germline V gene has CDR1 MGHDK and CDR2 SYGVNS. The CDR3 has 14 amino acids. Trimming at V came to 5 bases and at J to 7 bases, leaving 8 bases not matched to a gene.

The rearrangement uses TRBV3-1 (or the pseudogene TRBV3-2) and TRBJ2-7; TRBD1 might be the D (6 bases). The CDR3 loop spans 13 amino acids. Per germline, CDR1 LGHDT and CDR2 YNNKEL (reference sequence). V dropped 4 bases and J dropped 2 bases, with 9 bases sitting between them. This CDR3 reads CASSPQGPYEQYF. The CDR3 bases are TGTGCCAGCAGCCCCCAGGGGCCCTACGAGCAGTACTTC.

The chain recombines TRBV21-1 with TRBJ2-2. TRBV21-1 is annotated as a pseudogene. This CDR3 is 16 amino acids long. The CDR3 loop reads CASSKVDRRVTGELFF. CDR3 in DNA: TGTGCCAGCAGCAAAGTTGACCGTCGTGTCACCGGGGAGCTGTTTTTT.

The CDR3 spells CASSPRQGGNYGYTF. The CDR3 DNA sequence: TGCGCCAGCAGCCCCCGACAGGGTGGGAACTATGGCTACACCTTC. The rearrangement uses TRBV5-1 and TRBJ1-2; 7 nucleotides match TRBD1. The junction had 8 bases not matched to a gene; V was cut back by 4 bases and J by 2 bases. CDR1 SGHRS and CDR2 YFSETQ come from the germline V gene. This CDR3 comprises 15 residues.

This clone was seen only a few times. The chain is built from TRBV5-5 and TRBJ1-6; D may be TRBD1 (5 bases). V was shortened by 0 bases and J by 7 bases, with 11 bases between the two germline ends. The germline CDR1 and CDR2 sequences are SGHKS and YYEKEE (reference sequence). There are 15 residues in the CDR3. The CDR3 reads CASSLGGTGNSPLHF. In DNA form, the CDR3 reads TGTGCCAGCAGCTTGGGAGGGACGGGGAATTCACCCCTCCACTTT.

The chain combines TRBV5-1 with TRBJ2-1, with TRBD1 as a possible D gene (6 bases). Trimming took 7 bases from V and 8 from J, leaving 16 bases between them. Germline V lookup: CDR1 SGHRS, CDR2 YFSETQ. This CDR3 is built from 13 residues. The CDR3 coding sequence is TGCGCCAGCTTCGGACAGCAAGGGGATGAGCAGTTCTTC. Translating it yields CASFGQQGDEQFF.

The CDR3 coding sequence is TGTGCCAGTAGTATAGGGGGAGGAGGGGACAATCAGCCCCAGCATTTT. Protein product: CASSIGGGGDNQPQHF. V is TRBV19 and J is TRBJ1-5, with D perhaps TRBD1 (5 bases). The CDR3 totals 16 residues. The germline V gene has CDR1 LNHDA and CDR2 SQIVND (reference sequence). Between the trimmed V and J ends, which lost 1 base and 3 bases, there was a span of 13 bases.

The chain recombines TRBV4-1 with TRBJ1-1; 12 bases agree with TRBD1. This CDR3 comprises 16 residues. V dropped 5 bases and J dropped 3; count of bases not matched to a gene: 7. Germline V CDR1 and CDR2: MGHRA, YSYEKL. The CDR3 is CASSLSGQGADTEAFF. The DNA for the CDR3 is TGCGCCAGCAGCTTATCGGGACAGGGGGCGGACACTGAAGCTTTCTTT.

The J gene is TRBJ1-2, the V gene TRBV12-3 or TRBV12-4; no clear D gene. V dropped 6 bases and J dropped 3 bases, with 11 bases sitting between them. The CDR3 covers 13 residues. The CDR3 DNA reads as TGTGCCAGCAGGGGATCCCAGCACTATGGCTACACCTTC. This translates into CASRGSQHYGYTF.

As regards this clone: Other DNA sequences in the sample encode the same CDR3. CDR3 coding DNA: TGTGCCAGCAGTTTGAGGTCAGATACGCAGTATTTT. It is translated as CASSLRSDTQYF. The J gene is TRBJ2-3, the V gene TRBV28; D remains ambiguous. CDR1 and CDR2 from the germline V gene are MDHEN and SYDVKM. The ends were cut back, 3 bases at V and 4 bases at J, with 5 bases in the middle. The CDR3 covers 12 residues.

This clone was counted only a few times. The V call is TRBV14, the J call TRBJ1-3, with D uncertain. Trimming left V 1 base short and J 0 bases short, with 1 base between. Germline assignment: CDR1 SGHDN and CDR2 FVKESK. The CDR3 covers 13 residues. The CDR3 DNA is TGTGCCAGCAGCCAAGTCTCTGGAAACACCATATATTTT. Its translation: CASSQVSGNTIYF. Filled out from reference TRBV14 and TRBJ1-3, the complete variable domain reads EAGVTQFPSHSVIEKGQTVTLRCDPISGHDNLYWYRRVMGKEIKFLLHFVKESKQDESGMPNNRFLAERTGGTYSTLKVQPAELEDSGVYFCASSQVSGNTIYFGEGSWLTVV.

The DNA for the CDR3 is TGTGCCAGCAGCTCGACCGGGAGGGACGAGCAGTACTTC. It yields the protein CASSSTGRDEQYF. This chain connects TRBV5-4 to TRBJ2-7; 8 bases align to TRBD2. This CDR3 is built from 13 residues. V was clipped by 3 bases and J by 5 bases; unmatched bases: 4. Per the germline V gene, CDR1 is SGHNT and CDR2 is YYREEE (reference sequence). The variable domain in full, with the rest retrieved from reference TRBV5-4 and TRBJ2-7, is ETGVTQSPTHLIKTRGQQVTLRCSSQSGHNTVSWYQQALGQGPQFIFQYYREEENGRGNFPPRFSGLQFPNYSSELNVNALELDDSALYLCASSSTGRDEQYFGPGTRLTVT.

The genes are TRBV25-1 and TRBJ2-3; TRBD1 aligns across 8 bases. The CDR3 totals 15 residues. Germline CDR1 reads MGHDK; CDR2 reads SYGVNS. J gave up 1 base and V 8 bases, and 8 bases lay outside the gene matches. Written as DNA, the CDR3 is TGTGCCAGCCTTGACAGGGGCTTTGGCACAGATACGCAGTATTTT. Protein sequence: CASLDRGFGTDTQYF.

The V gene is TRBV5-6, the J gene TRBJ1-6; D remains unclear. The CDR3 length is 17 residues. V shed 0 bases and J shed 5 bases, with 15 bases lying between them. Looked up from germline, CDR1 is SGHDT and CDR2 is YYEEEE. CDR3 protein: CASSLVVTRNDNSPLHF. For the CDR3, the DNA is TGTGCCAGCAGCTTGGTCGTCACCCGGAATGATAATTCACCCCTCCACTTT.

V and J are TRBV6-4 and TRBJ2-1; TRBD2 agrees at 14 bases. The CDR3 extends over 15 amino acids. Germline CDR1 MRHNA, CDR2 SNTAGT. The junction had 6 bases not matched to a gene; V was cut back by 5 bases and J by 9 bases. CDR3 coding DNA: TGTGCCAGCAGTCCAGGGACTAGCGGGAGCGTTGAGCAGTTCTTC. It encodes CASSPGTSGSVEQFF.

V gene TRBV7-2 combines with J gene TRBJ2-7, with 12 bases aligning to TRBD2. V trimming: 5 bases; J trimming: 3 bases; junction bases outside the gene matches: 5. This CDR3 is 15 amino acids long. Germline values: CDR1 SGHTA, CDR2 FQGNSA. The DNA of the CDR3 is TGTGCCAGCAGCCGCGGGACTAGCGGGTTCTACGAGCAGTACTTC. Protein sequence: CASSRGTSGFYEQYF.

This clone has only one observation. The chain combines TRBV11-3 with TRBJ2-1; 7 nucleotides line up with TRBD1. CDR1 is SGHNT, CDR2 YENEEA, per germline. J gave up 6 bases and V 1 base, and 3 bases lay outside the gene matches. This CDR3 spans 14 amino acids. The DNA for the CDR3 is TGTGCCAGCAGCTTAGTAGGGACAGCCAATGAGCAGTTCTTC. It codes for CASSLVGTANEQFF.

Note on this clone: One end of the junction fails to match germline, which may point to a read error. The CDR3 DNA reads as TGCGCCAGCAGCCAAGATAGGACAGGGGGCACGGATACGCAGTATTTT. It specifies CASSQDRTGGTDTQYF. The gene calls are TRBV4-1 and TRBJ2-3; 11 bases match TRBD1. Per the germline V gene, CDR1 is MGHRA and CDR2 is YSYEKL. The CDR3 runs 16 residues.

Here the CDR3 reads CARLRTSGTDTQYF. The CDR3 DNA is TGTGCCAGGCTTAGGACTAGTGGTACAGATACGCAGTATTTT. The chain couples TRBV28 to TRBJ2-3; 7 bases match TRBD2. The junction had 9 bases not matched to a gene; V was cut back by 9 bases and J by 3 bases. CDR1 and CDR2 from the germline V gene are MDHEN and SYDVKM. CDR3 length: 14 residues.

The V gene is TRBV29-1, the J gene TRBJ1-2, with 7 bases matching TRBD1. The CDR3 sequence is 12 residues long. J lost 8 bases, V lost 6 bases, and 9 bases had no gene match. CDR1 is SQVTM, CDR2 ANQGSEA, per germline. The CDR3 DNA is TGCAGCGTGACCGGGACAGTGGCCGGCTACACCTTC. Its protein is CSVTGTVAGYTF.

V and J are TRBV7-9 and TRBJ2-7; D unresolved. V was cut by 5 bases and J by 4 bases, with 9 bases left in between. Germline loops: CDR1 SEHNR, CDR2 FQNEAQ (reference sequence). The CDR3 has 12 residues. CDR3 nucleotides: TGTGCCAGCAGCCTCCCGCCTTACGAGCAGTACTTC. It yields the protein CASSLPPYEQYF.

V and J are TRBV6-5 and TRBJ1-6, with 8 bases matching TRBD1. This CDR3 is 14 amino acids long. CDR1 MNHEY and CDR2 SVGAGI come from the germline V gene. The V segment lost 8 bases and the J segment 8 bases; nucleotides outside the gene matches: 8. CDR3 residues: CASDLYRGDSPLHF. The CDR3 coding sequence is TGTGCCAGCGATTTGTACAGGGGGGATTCACCCCTCCACTTT.

This clone was recorded a few times. Distinct nucleotide sequences in the sample also encode this CDR3. V usage is TRBV28 and J usage is TRBJ2-7; D is unclear. The length of the CDR3 is 11 residues. V was shortened by 1 base and J by 6 bases, with 4 bases between the two germline ends. The germline V gene has CDR1 MDHEN and CDR2 SYDVKM. CDR3 sequence reads: CASSLSFEQYF. CDR3 bases: TGTGCCAGCAGTTTATCTTTCGAGCAGTACTTC. Full variable domain (remainder filled in from reference TRBV28 and TRBJ2-7): DVKVTQSSRYLVKRTGEKVFLECVQDMDHENMFWYRQDPGLGLRLIYFSYDVKMKEKGDIPEGYSVSREKKERFSLILESASTNQTSMYLCASSLSFEQYFGPGTRLTVT.

The chain couples TRBV5-8 to TRBJ1-1; D is ambiguous. The V end was cut by 0 bases, the J end by 7 bases, with 10 bases between. The CDR3 length is 13 residues. CDR1 SGHTS and CDR2 YDEGEE come from the germline V gene. The CDR3 DNA reads as TGTGCCAGCAGCTTGGGGGAACTTGTTGAAGCTTTCTTT. Its translation is CASSLGELVEAFF.

The rearrangement joins TRBV14 to TRBJ2-5; perhaps TRBD1 as D (5 bases). The germline V and J ends were trimmed by 3 bases and 7 bases, with 6 bases remaining between them. CDR1 and CDR2 (germline): SGHDN, FVKESK. The CDR3 is 11 residues long. DNA of the CDR3: TGTGCCAGCAGCCAGCAGGGGACCCAGTACTTC. Encoded protein: CASSQQGTQYF.